A single T cell receptor (beta chain) is shown here with its context. Germline CDR1 and CDR2: SGDLS and YYNGEE. Trimming shortened V by 4 bases and J by 0 bases, and 10 bases separated the two germline ends. This CDR3 is built from 15 residues. This sample was taken from a study of patients and donors after allogeneic stem cell transplantation. TCRdb re-analysed the RT-PCR reads in MiXCR, keeping a single row per CDR3 protein. Of around 70,000 distinct CDR3 sequences listed, 26% were seen once; the top ten hold around 27%. Sequencing was done on a sample of blood, either unsorted or a sorted T cell fraction (not recorded which). The receptor's source is a human donor who was either an allogeneic HSCT recipient or a stem cell or donor lymphocyte infusion donor (not recorded which). It is not recorded whose cells these are; they may come from a transplant donor. The V call is TRBV9, the J call TRBJ2-2, with D perhaps TRBD1 (6 bases). CDR3 region: CASSKGVPNTGELFF. The CDR3 DNA reads TGTGCCAGCAGCAAGGGGGTACCGAACACCGGGGAGCTGTTTTTT.